The clone carrying this TCR beta chain was counted once. Its antigen is currently unknown. The whole isolated RNA underwent reverse transcription, so sequencing captured expressed TCRB transcripts. The data were produced by immunoSEQ multiplex PCR, yet TCRdb's version contains in-frame clones alone and is incomplete. The sample consists of hundreds of thousands of clones, roughly 16% of them appearing once. The CDR3 spans 14 residues. Germline values: CDR1 SGHRS, CDR2 YFSETQ. V was trimmed by 4 bases and J by 5 bases, leaving 15 bases between them. This entry is derived from a study of beta chain features in type 1 diabetes. Study observations and caveats: Whatever favoring of shorter templates PCR might show would apply equally to patients and controls. In the patient group, naive, central memory and Treg TCRB repertoires seemed more alike than in the healthy donor group.

The sample taken for sequencing was naive CD4+ T cells from blood. The source of this sequence is a man younger than 35 in good health. The chain links TRBV5-1 to TRBJ1-1; the D gene is possibly TRBD1 (5 bases). In DNA, the CDR3 is TGCGCCAGCAGCATTGGTCAGGGTCGGACTGAAGCTTTCTTT. Translated: CASSIGQGRTEAFF.